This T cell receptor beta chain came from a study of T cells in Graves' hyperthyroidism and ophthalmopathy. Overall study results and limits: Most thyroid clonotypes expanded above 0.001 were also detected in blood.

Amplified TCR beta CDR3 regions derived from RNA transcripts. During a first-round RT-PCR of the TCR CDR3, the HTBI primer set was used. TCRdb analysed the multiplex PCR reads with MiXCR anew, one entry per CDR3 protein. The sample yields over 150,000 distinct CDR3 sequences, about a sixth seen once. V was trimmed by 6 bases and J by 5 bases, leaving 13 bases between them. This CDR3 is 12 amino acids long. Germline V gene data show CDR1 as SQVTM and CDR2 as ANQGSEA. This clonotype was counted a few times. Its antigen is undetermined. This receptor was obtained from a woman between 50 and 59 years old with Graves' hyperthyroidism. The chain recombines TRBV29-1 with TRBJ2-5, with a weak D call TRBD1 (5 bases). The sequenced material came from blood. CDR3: CSVEQVGETQYF. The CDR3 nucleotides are TGCAGCGTAGAACAGGTTGGGGAGACCCAGTACTTC.